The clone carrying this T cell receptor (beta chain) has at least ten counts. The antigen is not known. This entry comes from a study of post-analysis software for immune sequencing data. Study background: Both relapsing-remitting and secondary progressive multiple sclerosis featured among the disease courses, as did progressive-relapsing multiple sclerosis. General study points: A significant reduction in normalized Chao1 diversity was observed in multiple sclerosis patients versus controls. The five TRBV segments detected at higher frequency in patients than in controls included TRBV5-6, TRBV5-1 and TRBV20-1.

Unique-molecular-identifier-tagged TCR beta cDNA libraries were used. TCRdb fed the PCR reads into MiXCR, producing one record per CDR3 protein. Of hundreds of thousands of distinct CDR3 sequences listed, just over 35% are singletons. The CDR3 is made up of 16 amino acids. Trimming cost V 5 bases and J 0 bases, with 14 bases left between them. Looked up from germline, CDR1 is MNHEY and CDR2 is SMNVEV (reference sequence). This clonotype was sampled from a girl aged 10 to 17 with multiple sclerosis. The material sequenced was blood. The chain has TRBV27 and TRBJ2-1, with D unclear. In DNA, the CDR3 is TGTGCCAGCAGTCCCTATTGGCTGGGCTCCTACAATGAGCAGTTCTTC. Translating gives CASSPYWLGSYNEQFF.